Each of the 13 T cell receptor beta chains below was sequenced from the same sample in a study of blood T cell repertoires in COVID-19. TCRdb's table, derived via immunoSEQ multiplex PCR, lists solely in-frame clones and lacks some. The repertoire has 200,000 or so clones, approximately 91% of them found once; the top ten carry over 15%. Sequencing used peripheral blood. These receptors all come from a man aged 50 to 60 with COVID-19, enrolled during active disease.

The chain carries TRBV2 and TRBJ1-5; no reliable D call. The V and J ends lost 0 bases and 6 bases respectively, with 12 bases between them. The CDR3 consists of 15 residues. Germline V CDR1 and CDR2: SNHLY, FYNNEI. The CDR3 sequence: CASSEAVGSGQPQHF. Written as DNA, the CDR3 is TGTGCCAGCAGTGAAGCGGTCGGTTCTGGTCAGCCCCAGCATTTT.

The chain recombines TRBV6-2 or TRBV6-3 with TRBJ1-5; D uncertain. Trimming removed 6 bases from V and 6 bases from J, with 18 bases in between. The CDR3 consists of 15 residues. Germline CDR1 MNHEY, CDR2 SVGEGT. Here the CDR3 reads CASSALTYSGQPQHF. For the CDR3, the DNA is TGTGCCAGCAGCGCCTTGACTTATTCCGGTCAGCCCCAGCATTTT.

This sequence joins TRBV2 and TRBJ2-1; 10 nucleotides match TRBD2. The CDR3 totals 15 residues. J was trimmed by 9 bases and V by 6 bases; bases with no gene match: 11. The germline V gene has CDR1 SNHLY and CDR2 FYNNEI. DNA for the CDR3: TGTGCCAGCAGCCTTGGGCTAGCGGGAGTCGGTGAGCAGTTCTTC. Encoded protein: CASSLGLAGVGEQFF.

The rearrangement links TRBV27 to TRBJ2-7; weak D call: TRBD1 (6 bases). CDR3 length equals 13 residues. Germline V lookup: CDR1 MNHEY, CDR2 SMNVEV (reference sequence). V lost 10 bases and J lost 3, with 16 bases in between. CDR3 amino acids: CATRRGISYEQYF. The CDR3, as DNA: TGTGCCACCCGCAGGGGAATAAGCTACGAGCAGTACTTC.

There are a few counts of this clone. The chain carries TRBV2 and TRBJ2-7; possibly TRBD1 for D (6 bases). V shed 7 bases and J shed 7 bases, with 14 bases lying between them. Germline V lookup: CDR1 SNHLY, CDR2 FYNNEI. There are 12 residues in the CDR3. The CDR3 nucleotides are TGTGCCAGCATCAGGACAGTGGAAGAGCAGTACTTC. It encodes CASIRTVEEQYF.

This clone was seen a single time. This rearrangement joins TRBV6-5 to TRBJ2-1, with 8 bases identical to TRBD1. The CDR3 is 13 amino acids. The V gene end was trimmed by 6 bases and the J gene end by 7 bases; junction bases not matched to a gene: 5. Germline V lookup: CDR1 MNHEY, CDR2 SVGAGI. The CDR3 nucleotides are TGTGCCAGCAGCAAGGACAGGGCGAATGAGCAGTTCTTC. Protein product: CASSKDRANEQFF.

V is TRBV2 and J is TRBJ1-1, with no clear D. Germline values: CDR1 SNHLY, CDR2 FYNNEI. Trimming took off 6 bases at V and 0 bases at J, with 8 bases between the two ends. The CDR3 contains 13 residues. The CDR3 reads CASSPPLNTEAFF. The CDR3 bases are TGTGCCAGCAGCCCTCCTTTGAACACTGAAGCTTTCTTT.

This chain connects TRBV5-6 to TRBJ2-7, with a possible D match to TRBD1 (5 bases). CDR3 size: 16 residues. Trimming took off 4 bases at V and 5 bases at J, with 22 bases between the two ends. The V gene's germline CDR1 is SGHDT and CDR2 YYEEEE. In DNA, the CDR3 is TGTGCCAGCAGCCCACCCACGACAGCCGTTTGGGACGAGCAGTACTTC. This translates into CASSPPTTAVWDEQYF.

J is TRBJ2-7 and V is TRBV15; tentative D call: TRBD1 (6 bases). Trimming left V 4 bases short and J 2 bases short, with 12 bases between. CDR3 length: 14 amino acids. In germline, CDR1 is LNHNV, CDR2 YYDKDF (reference sequence). As DNA, the CDR3 is TGTGCCACCAGCAACCCCGACAGGACCTACGAGCAGTACTTC. This sequence encodes CATSNPDRTYEQYF.

V and J are TRBV24-1 and TRBJ2-2, with 10 bases matching TRBD2. There are 19 residues in the CDR3. The V gene's germline CDR1 is KGHDR and CDR2 SFDVKD. Losses at the gene ends were 1 base for V and 6 bases for J; bases not matched to a gene: 13. The CDR3 is CATSDFRLAGGWMAGELFF. The DNA for the CDR3 is TGTGCCACCAGTGATTTCAGACTAGCGGGTGGGTGGATGGCCGGGGAGCTGTTTTTT.

The V call is TRBV6-5, the J call TRBJ2-7, with D hard to call. Trimming stripped 0 bases from V and 7 bases from J, with 19 bases between. The CDR3 is made up of 16 amino acids. The germline gives CDR1 MNHEY, CDR2 SVGAGI. CDR3 in amino acids: CASSYSGLRLSLEQYF. The CDR3 coding sequence is TGTGCCAGCAGTTACTCCGGGTTGAGGCTGTCTCTTGAGCAGTACTTC.

The table lists this clone with a count of one. The chain has TRBV5-4 and TRBJ2-7; 11 nucleotides match TRBD2. V lost 4 bases, J lost 4 bases, and 10 bases stayed unmatched. CDR1 is SGHNT, CDR2 YYREEE, per germline (reference sequence). The CDR3 sequence is 16 residues long. CDR3 protein: CASSRHLAGGPYEQYF. The DNA of the CDR3 is TGTGCCAGCAGCCGGCATTTAGCGGGGGGGCCTTACGAGCAGTACTTC.

V gene TRBV27 combines with J gene TRBJ2-3; D gene ambiguous. The CDR3 has 14 residues. V lost 2 bases to trimming and J lost 1 base, with 7 bases between them. The germline V gene has CDR1 MNHEY and CDR2 SMNVEV (reference sequence). In DNA form, the CDR3 reads TGTGCCAGCAGTTTAGGGCTACGCACAGATACGCAGTATTTT. This sequence encodes CASSLGLRTDTQYF.